A few counts support the clone carrying this TCR beta chain. Its antigen is unknown. The primer mix had 60 Vbeta and 13 Jbeta primers. The repertoire was sequenced with immunoSEQ multiplex PCR; TCRdb's copy has only in-frame clones and lacks some. This repertoire shows 150,000 to 200,000 clones, approximately 72% found once; its top ten account for approximately 7.1%. Healthy bone marrow donors made up the donor group. This sample was included in a study of cytomegalovirus exposure and HLA in healthy donors. The CDR3 spans 13 residues. Germline-derived CDR1 and CDR2 are ENHRY and SYGVKD. V lost 9 bases to trimming and J lost 0 bases, with 9 bases between them. Study results and caveats: In most subjects, TCR beta sequences reportedly gave accurate predictions of HLA-A and HLA-B alleles.

The chain couples TRBV10-3 to TRBJ1-5; D possibly corresponds to TRBD1 (5 bases). This receptor was taken from a man in his forties in good health and CMV-seropositive. The sequenced sample consisted of PBMCs. The CDR3 is CAIQQDSNQPQHF. For the CDR3, the DNA is TGTGCCATACAACAGGATAGCAATCAGCCCCAGCATTTT.